The 18 T cell receptor beta chains presented below share a single source sample, sequenced in a study of a mutant IDH1 vaccine in newly diagnosed glioma. Time point defined: week 5, during vaccination. The study gave 300 ug of mutant IDH1 20-mer peptide per vaccine dose, with topical imiquimod. Only in-frame clones appear in the TCRdb table, and some are missing; sequencing was by immunoSEQ multiplex PCR. The sample contains approximately 35,000 clones, roughly 50% of which appear only once. For these TCRs, the target antigens are not known. This specimen consisted of PBMCs, obtained from a glioma patient whose treatment included an IDH1 peptide vaccine. The receptors derive from a woman between 18 and 30 years old with glioma.

The chain links TRBV7-6 to TRBJ1-3, with D maybe TRBD1 (5 bases). Per germline, CDR1 SGHVS and CDR2 FNYEAQ. Trimming pared 5 bases from V and 2 bases from J, leaving 16 bases between. The CDR3 sequence is 16 residues long. Here the CDR3 reads CASSHGTFQAGNTIYF. CDR3 bases: TGTGCCAGCAGCCACGGGACGTTTCAGGCTGGAAACACCATATATTTT.

V usage is TRBV7-9 and J usage is TRBJ1-1; TRBD1 matches at 9 bases. The germline gives CDR1 SEHNR, CDR2 FQNEAQ (reference sequence). V was clipped by 2 bases and J by 3 bases; unmatched bases: 10. The CDR3 has 17 amino acids. The CDR3 DNA reads as TGTGCCAGCAGCTTAATCAGGTCGGGACAGGGAGACACTGAAGCTTTCTTT. It codes for CASSLIRSGQGDTEAFF. The full variable domain, in which reference TRBV7-9 and TRBJ1-1 provide the parts outside the CDR3, is DTGVSQNPRHKITKRGQNVTFRCDPISEHNRLYWYRQTLGQGPEFLTYFQNEAQLEKSRLLSDRFSAERPKGSFSTLEIQRTEQGDSAMYLCASSLIRSGQGDTEAFFGQGTRLTVV.

Only a few counts were recorded for this clone. The rearrangement joins TRBV14 to TRBJ2-7, with no clear D. Germline V gives CDR1 SGHDN, CDR2 FVKESK. The CDR3 covers 11 residues. Trimming removed 4 bases from V and 5 bases from J, with 6 bases in between. The DNA of the CDR3 is TGTGCCAGCAGCCTGGGGAACGAGCAGTACTTC. This gives the protein CASSLGNEQYF.

This clone came up a few times. The V gene is TRBV5-1, the J gene TRBJ1-1, with D hard to call. This CDR3 is built from 11 residues. V lost 8 bases and J 5 bases, leaving 10 bases between the germline ends. Germline V gene lookup returns CDR1 SGHRS and CDR2 YFSETQ. For the CDR3, the DNA is TGCGCCAGTCATGTGGGGACTGAAGCTTTCTTT. Protein product: CASHVGTEAFF.

This sequence joins TRBV6-6 and TRBJ1-6; 10 bases fit TRBD1. The length of the CDR3 is 13 residues. CDR1 and CDR2 (germline): MNHNY, SVGAGI (reference sequence). After removal of 10 bases from V and 7 bases from J, the junction contained 4 bases not matched to a gene. For the CDR3, the DNA is TGTGCCACTAAGGGACAGGGGAATTCACCCCTCCACTTT. Residues: CATKGQGNSPLHF.

The chain is built from TRBV11-2 and TRBJ2-7; D gene uncertain. CDR3 size: 16 residues. The germline gives CDR1 SGHAT, CDR2 FQNNGV. The V end lost 1 base, the J end lost 1 base, and 14 bases lay between the germline ends. The CDR3 DNA reads TGTGCCAGCAGCTTAGGGTATGTGGTCGGGTCCTACGAGCAGTACTTC. This encodes CASSLGYVVGSYEQYF.

There are a few counts of this clone. The rearrangement links TRBV10-1 to TRBJ1-5, with no clear D. The CDR3 length is 12 residues. From germline, CDR1 is WNHNN and CDR2 SYGVQD (reference sequence). Trimming cost V 6 bases and J 3 bases, with 6 bases left between them. CDR3 in amino acids: CASRMINQPQHF. In DNA form, the CDR3 reads TGCGCCAGCAGGATGATCAATCAGCCCCAGCATTTT.

CDR3 protein: CASSPGLAGNEQFF. The DNA of the CDR3 is TGTGCCAGTAGCCCAGGACTAGCGGGCAATGAGCAGTTCTTC. V and J are TRBV19 and TRBJ2-1, with TRBD2 identical over 11 bases. V gave up 6 bases and J gave up 6 bases; unmatched junction bases: 4. This CDR3 comprises 14 residues. CDR1 LNHDA and CDR2 SQIVND come from the germline V gene (reference sequence). Using reference TRBV19 and TRBJ2-1 for the parts outside the CDR3, the full variable domain is DGGITQSPKYLFRKEGQNVTLSCEQNLNHDAMYWYRQDPGQGLRLIYYSQIVNDFQKGDIAEGYSVSREKKESFPLTVTSAQKNPTAFYLCASSPGLAGNEQFFGPGTRLTVL.

V and J are TRBV4-1 and TRBJ2-7, with D perhaps assigned TRBD1 or TRBD2 (7 bases each). The CDR3 contains 15 residues. V was pared by 2 bases and J by 4 bases, with 15 bases between. Germline-derived CDR1 and CDR2 are MGHRA and YSYEKL. CDR3 protein: CASSQPQGGVYEQYF. The CDR3 bases are TGCGCCAGCAGCCAACCTCAGGGGGGGGTTTACGAGCAGTACTTC.

The V call is TRBV4-3, the J call TRBJ2-7, with D perhaps TRBD1 (6 bases). Germline V CDR1 and CDR2: LGHNA, YSLEER. The length of the CDR3 is 17 residues. Trimming removed 1 base at V and 4 bases at J, with 20 bases between. The CDR3, as DNA: TGCGCCAGCAGCCAAGGGGGTTTCAGGGGCACCTCGTACGAGCAGTACTTC. Its protein product is CASSQGGFRGTSYEQYF.

This chain uses TRBV18 with TRBJ2-1, with D perhaps matching TRBD1 (6 bases). Germline-derived CDR1 and CDR2 are KGHSH and LQKENI. Trimming stripped 4 bases from V and 8 bases from J, with 12 bases between. CDR3 length: 13 residues. The CDR3 spells CASSLNEGDEQFF. The CDR3 DNA reads TGTGCCAGCTCACTAAATGAGGGGGATGAGCAGTTCTTC.

The chain carries TRBV2 and TRBJ1-3; no reliable D call. Trimming pared 7 bases from V and 4 bases from J, leaving 8 bases between. This CDR3 is 12 amino acids long. In germline, CDR1 is SNHLY, CDR2 FYNNEI. The CDR3 reads CASKSDGNTIYF. The CDR3 DNA reads TGTGCCAGCAAATCCGACGGAAACACCATATATTTT. Combining the CDR3 with reference TRBV2 and TRBJ1-3 gives the whole variable domain EPEVTQTPSHQVTQMGQEVILRCVPISNHLYFYWYRQILGQKVEFLVSFYNNEISEKSEIFDDQFSVERPDGSNFTLKIRSTKLEDSAMYFCASKSDGNTIYFGEGSWLTVV.

The rearrangement uses TRBV6-1 and TRBJ1-2; D gene uncertain. Germline CDR1 and CDR2: MNHNS and SASEGT. Trimming removed 3 bases from V and 5 bases from J, with 4 bases in between. This CDR3 has 11 amino acids. The CDR3 spells CASSDSYGYTF. The CDR3 bases are TGTGCCAGCAGTGACAGTTATGGCTACACCTTC.

V and J are TRBV27 and TRBJ1-5; TRBD1 is a possible D gene (5 bases). The CDR3 is made up of 13 amino acids. V was shortened by 8 bases and J by 3 bases, with 11 bases between the two germline ends. CDR1 MNHEY and CDR2 SMNVEV come from the germline V gene (reference sequence). This CDR3 reads CASSGLLNQPQHF. The CDR3 bases are TGTGCCAGCTCGGGACTGCTCAATCAGCCCCAGCATTTT.

This clone has a handful of counts. The gene calls are TRBV18 and TRBJ1-1; D gene ambiguous. V lost 3 bases and J lost 4, with 9 bases in between. The CDR3 has 13 residues. The germline V gene encodes CDR1 KGHSH and CDR2 LQKENI. The CDR3: CASSPPGGTEAFF. The DNA of the CDR3 is TGTGCCAGCTCACCTCCGGGCGGCACTGAAGCTTTCTTT.

This clone was seen a few times. The J gene is TRBJ2-1, the V gene TRBV2; TRBD1 is a possible D gene (6 bases). Germline-derived CDR1 and CDR2 are SNHLY and FYNNEI. Trimming removed 4 bases from V and 4 bases from J, with 11 bases in between. CDR3 length: 14 amino acids. CDR3 bases: TGTGCCAGCAGTGCATTAGGGGGATACAATGAGCAGTTCTTC. It codes for CASSALGGYNEQFF.

CDR3 protein: CASSLVYSGSTYNEQFF. The CDR3 nucleotides are TGCGCCAGCAGCTTGGTTTACAGCGGGAGTACTTACAATGAGCAGTTCTTC. V is TRBV5-1 and J is TRBJ2-1, with 8 nucleotides matching TRBD2. Germline loops: CDR1 SGHRS, CDR2 YFSETQ. This CDR3 is built from 17 residues. The ends lost 0 bases at V and 4 bases at J; junction bases unmatched: 9.

The chain carries TRBV14 and TRBJ1-2; D not resolved. CDR3 length equals 14 residues. Germline CDR1 is SGHDN and CDR2 is FVKESK. The germline V and J ends were trimmed by 0 bases and 4 bases, with 9 bases remaining between them. The CDR3 bases are TGTGCCAGCAGCCAAGATCGGGAACTCTATGGCTACACCTTC. Encoded protein: CASSQDRELYGYTF.